One TCR beta chain is described in this entry. The sample is drawn from a study of blood T cell repertoires in COVID-19. Measured with immunoSEQ multiplex PCR; TCRdb has only the in-frame clones, and not every one. The sample has about 230,000 clones, roughly 86% seen once. CDR1 is GTSNPN, CDR2 SVGIG, per germline (reference sequence). The CDR3 totals 12 residues. J gave up 5 bases and V 1 base, and 0 bases lay outside the gene matches. The specimen sequenced was PBMCs or T cells enriched from blood (not recorded which). The origin of this receptor is a woman aged 25 to 39 with acute COVID-19. The V and J genes are TRBV30 and TRBJ2-3, with 7 bases fitting TRBD2. The CDR3 sequence is CAWSGGGDTQYF. The CDR3 region has the DNA TGTGCCTGGAGTGGGGGGGGAGATACGCAGTATTTT.